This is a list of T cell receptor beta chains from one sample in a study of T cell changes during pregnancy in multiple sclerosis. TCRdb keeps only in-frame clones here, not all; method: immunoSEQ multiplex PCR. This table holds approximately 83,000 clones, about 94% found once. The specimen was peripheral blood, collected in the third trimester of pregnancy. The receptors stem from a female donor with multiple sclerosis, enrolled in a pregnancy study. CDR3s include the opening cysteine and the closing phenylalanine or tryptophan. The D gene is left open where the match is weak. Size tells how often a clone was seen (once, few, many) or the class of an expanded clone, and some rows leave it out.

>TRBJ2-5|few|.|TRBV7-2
TGTGCCAGCATGCCCAATCCAGGTTCCCAAGAGACCCAGTACTTC
CASMPNPGSQETQYF
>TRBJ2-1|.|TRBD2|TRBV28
TGTGCCAGCAGTTTAACAGCGGGAGGCGGGGAGCAGTTCTTC
CASSLTAGGGEQFF
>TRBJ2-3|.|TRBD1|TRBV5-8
TGTGCCAGCAGCATTGGACAGGGCAGCACAGATACGCAGTATTTT
CASSIGQGSTDTQYF
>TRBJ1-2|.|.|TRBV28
TGTGCCAGCAGTTCCCCGGTCCGTCCCACAGCAGGTGGCTACACCTTC
CASSSPVRPTAGGYTF
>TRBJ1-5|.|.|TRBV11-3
TGTGCCAGCAGCCACCTATGGGGGGTGGAAGATCAGCCCCAGCATTTT
CASSHLWGVEDQPQHF
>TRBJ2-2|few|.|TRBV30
TGTGCCTGGAGGCGTGGCGGGGAGCTGTTTTTT
CAWRRGGELFF
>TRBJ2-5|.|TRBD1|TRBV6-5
TGTGCCAGCAGCAGGGGGCCGGAGACCCAGTACTTC
CASSRGPETQYF
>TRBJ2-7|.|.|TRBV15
TGTGCCACCAGCAAACCAGCGATCTCCTACGAGCAGTACTTC
CATSKPAISYEQYF
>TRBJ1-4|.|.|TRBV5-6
TGTGCCAGCAGCCCCCAGGGGCATATCAATGAAAAACTGTTTTTT
CASSPQGHINEKLFF
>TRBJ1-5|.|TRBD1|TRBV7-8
TGTGCCAGCAGCTTGGGAAGACAGGGCCTCCTCAATCAGCCCCAGCATTTT
CASSLGRQGLLNQPQHF
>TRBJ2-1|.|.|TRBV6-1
TGTGCCAGCAGTGAGGCTGGAGGCTACAATGAGCAGTTCTTC
CASSEAGGYNEQFF
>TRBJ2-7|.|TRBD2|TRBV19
TGTGCCAGTAGCACCGGGACTAGCGGGAGAAGAGGGGGCTACGAGCAGTACTTC
CASSTGTSGRRGGYEQYF
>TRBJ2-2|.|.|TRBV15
TGTGCCACCAGCAGAGATTGGCAAACCGGGGAGCTGTTTTTT
CATSRDWQTGELFF
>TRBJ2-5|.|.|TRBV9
TGTGCCAGCAGCGTATCTGGGGGGCAAGAGACCCAGTACTTC
CASSVSGGQETQYF
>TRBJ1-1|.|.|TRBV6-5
TGTGCCAGCAGGGCAGGGCACCTTATGAACACTGAAGCTTTCTTT
CASRAGHLMNTEAFF
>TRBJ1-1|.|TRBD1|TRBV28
TGTGCCACAACAGGGGCCCACAACACTGAAGCTTTCTTT
CATTGAHNTEAFF
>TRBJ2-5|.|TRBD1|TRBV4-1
TGCGCCAGCAGCCTGACAGGGGGGGAGACCCAGTACTTC
CASSLTGGETQYF